This record concerns one T cell receptor (beta chain) sequence. These data are taken from a study of quantifying T cell responses using KT2 cells. Study summary: RNA was reverse transcribed with TCR alpha and beta constant-region primers.

The cDNA 3' end received a ligated oligonucleotide with a UMI. First-round PCR used three to five cycles and beta primers RC1.1 and RC1.2 covering TRBC1 and TRBC2. TCRdb fed the UMI-ligation and nested PCR reads into MiXCR, producing one record per CDR3 protein. Of tens of thousands of distinct CDR3 sequences listed, roughly 10% are singletons. The TCR sequence derives from a human donor. Sequenced input: PBMCs spiked with cells of the T cell clone KT2.

The CDR3 nucleotides read TGTGCCAGCAGTGACTCATCTAGCGGGGGGAATGAGCAGTTCTTC. As protein: CASSDSSSGGNEQFF. This chain uses TRBV6-4 with TRBJ2-1, with 11 bases lining up with TRBD2. Trimming at V came to 0 bases and at J to 7 bases, leaving 2 bases not matched to a gene. The germline gives CDR1 MRHNA, CDR2 SNTAGT. The CDR3 length is 15 residues.